One T cell receptor (beta chain) is described in this entry. V lost 8 bases and J lost 2, with 14 bases in between. Looked up from germline, CDR1 is ENHRY and CDR2 is SYGVKD. The CDR3 length is 14 residues. TCRdb reprocessed the RACE reads via MiXCR and lists one record per CDR3 protein. This table has under 65,000 distinct CDR3 sequences, around 9.3% appearing once. Time point meaning: patch test 1, 2 weeks after DPC sensitization. Sample treatment: therapeutic diphenylcyclopropenone sensitization with weekly scalp DPC. The entry originates in a study of human T cells and chemical hapten exposure. This sample comprised whole blood, obtained in connection with sensitization to the hapten diphenylcyclopropenone (DPC). This TCR was recovered from a woman between 50 and 59 years old with alopecia areata. Some clones in this sample may be carry-over from other donors' samples. The chain carries TRBV10-3 and TRBJ2-3, with D perhaps matching TRBD1 (5 bases). The CDR3 coding sequence is TGTGCCATCGGGGCGGACGTCGACACAGATACGCAGTATTTT. Its protein is CAIGADVDTDTQYF.